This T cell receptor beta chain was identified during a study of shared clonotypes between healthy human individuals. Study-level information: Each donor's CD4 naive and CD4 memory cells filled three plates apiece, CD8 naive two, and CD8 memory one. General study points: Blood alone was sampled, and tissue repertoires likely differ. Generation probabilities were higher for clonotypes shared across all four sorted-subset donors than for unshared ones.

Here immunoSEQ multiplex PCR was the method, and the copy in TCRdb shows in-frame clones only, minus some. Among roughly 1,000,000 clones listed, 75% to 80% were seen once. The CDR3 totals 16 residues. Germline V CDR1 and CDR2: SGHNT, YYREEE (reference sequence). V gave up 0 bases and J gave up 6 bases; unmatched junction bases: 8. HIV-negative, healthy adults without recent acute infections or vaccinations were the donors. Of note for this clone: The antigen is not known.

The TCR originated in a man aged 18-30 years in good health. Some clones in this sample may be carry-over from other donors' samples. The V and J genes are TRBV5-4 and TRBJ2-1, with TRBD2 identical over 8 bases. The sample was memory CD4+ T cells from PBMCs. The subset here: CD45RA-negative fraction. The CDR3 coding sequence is TGTGCCAGCAGCTTGGATTTGTCGGGAGGGCGCAATGAGCAGTTCTTC. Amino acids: CASSLDLSGGRNEQFF.